The 6 T cell receptor beta chains below were found in one sample sequenced in a study of CD8 T cells in ankylosing spondylitis. TCRdb analysed the 5' RACE reads with MiXCR anew, one entry per CDR3 protein. The sample has around 320,000 distinct CDR3 sequences; around 21% are singletons. The sequencing sample was made of blood, either unsorted or a sorted T cell fraction (not recorded which). The source of these receptors is a female donor with ankylosing spondylitis or in good health (not recorded which).

This clonotype was counted a few times. As DNA, the CDR3 is TGTGCCAGCAGTCCCAGCCGACAGTATGGCTACACCTTC. It is translated as CASSPSRQYGYTF. V usage is TRBV12-3 or TRBV12-4 and J usage is TRBJ1-2; D might be TRBD1 (5 bases). Trimming removed 5 bases from V and 5 bases from J, with 12 bases in between. The CDR3 extends over 13 amino acids.

This clonotype was seen a few times. V is TRBV7-8 and J is TRBJ2-1; D may be TRBD2 (5 bases). Trimming took off 8 bases at V and 0 bases at J, with 14 bases between the two ends. CDR1 and CDR2 (germline): SGHVS, FQNEAQ. The CDR3 totals 15 residues. The CDR3 DNA follows: TGTGCCAGCTCCCCCGTAGGGAGCTCCTACAATGAGCAGTTCTTC. It specifies CASSPVGSSYNEQFF.

This clonotype was observed a few times. The V and J genes are TRBV6-1 and TRBJ2-7, with 12 bases fitting TRBD2. Looked up from germline, CDR1 is MNHNS and CDR2 is SASEGT. The length of the CDR3 is 14 residues. V was clipped by 8 bases and J by 4 bases; unmatched bases: 6. For the CDR3, the DNA is TGTGCCAGCCGCGGGACTAGCGGGTATTACGAGCAGTACTTC. Translation: CASRGTSGYYEQYF.

A note on this clonotype: This sequence may be a read error, since a much larger clone differs from it by one base. The CDR3 is CSARAPGLAGVGVKQYF. The CDR3 DNA sequence: TGCAGTGCTAGAGCTCCGGGACTAGCGGGAGTCGGGGTCAAGCAGTACTTC. The chain joins TRBV20-1 to TRBJ2-7; 14 bases align to TRBD2. The CDR3 is 17 amino acids. Trimming at V came to 1 base and at J to 8 bases, leaving 13 bases not matched to a gene. Germline CDR1 reads DFQATT; CDR2 reads SNEGSKA (reference sequence).

The chain recombines TRBV12-3 or TRBV12-4 with TRBJ1-1; 7 nucleotides agree with TRBD1. The CDR3 is made up of 15 amino acids. J was trimmed by 5 bases and V by 7 bases; bases with no gene match: 13. CDR3 coding DNA: TGTGCCAGCAAACTAGGGGGCGCCGATAGGACTGAAGCTTTCTTT. As protein: CASKLGGADRTEAFF.

The rearrangement links TRBV6-2 or TRBV6-3 to TRBJ2-2; D uncertain. V was clipped by 3 bases and J by 6 bases, with 8 bases between them. Looked up from germline, CDR1 is MNHEY and CDR2 is SVGEGT. The CDR3 length is 13 residues. CDR3 coding DNA: TGTGCCAGCAGTTATAAGAAACCCGGGGAGCTGTTTTTT. This codes for CASSYKKPGELFF.